This T cell receptor (beta chain) was documented in a study of shared clonotypes between healthy human individuals. Study results and caveats: Between several donors, naive CD4 clonotypes were shared at a level of around 5.2%. Compared with memory subsets, naive subsets generally had larger estimated richness.

As to this clone: The antigen is undetermined.

With 6 bases clipped from V and 6 bases from J, the junction kept 10 bases outside the gene matches. Germline loops: CDR1 KGHSH, CDR2 LQKENI. The CDR3 totals 15 residues. The protocol was immunoSEQ multiplex PCR, while the TCRdb copy is restricted to in-frame clones and leaves out a portion. This table has 2.5 million or so clones, over 85% appearing once. The source material was naive CD4+ T cells sorted from blood. Subset given: CD45RA+ positively selected. This TCR came from a man aged 18 to 35 in good health. The chain is built from TRBV18 and TRBJ2-4; 8 positions agree with TRBD1. CDR3 residues: CASSSSTGAPNIQYF. In DNA, the CDR3 is TGTGCCAGCTCTTCCTCGACAGGGGCTCCAAACATTCAGTACTTC.